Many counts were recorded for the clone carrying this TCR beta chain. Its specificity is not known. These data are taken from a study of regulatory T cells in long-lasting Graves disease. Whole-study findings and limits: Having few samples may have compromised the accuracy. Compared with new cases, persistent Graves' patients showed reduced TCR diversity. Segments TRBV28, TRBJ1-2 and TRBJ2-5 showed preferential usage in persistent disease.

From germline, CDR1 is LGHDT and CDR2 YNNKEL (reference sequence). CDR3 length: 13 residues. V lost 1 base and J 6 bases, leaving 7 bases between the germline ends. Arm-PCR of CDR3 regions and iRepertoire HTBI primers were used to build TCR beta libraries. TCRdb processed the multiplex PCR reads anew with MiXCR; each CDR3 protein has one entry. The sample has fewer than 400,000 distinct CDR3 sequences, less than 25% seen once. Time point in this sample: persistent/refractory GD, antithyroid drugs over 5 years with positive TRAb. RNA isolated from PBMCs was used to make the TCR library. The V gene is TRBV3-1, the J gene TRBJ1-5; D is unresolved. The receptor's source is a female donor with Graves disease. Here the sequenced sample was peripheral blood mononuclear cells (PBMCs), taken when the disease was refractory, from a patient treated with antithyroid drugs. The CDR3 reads CASSQVSGQPQHF. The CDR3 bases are TGTGCCAGCAGCCAAGTTTCCGGTCAGCCCCAGCATTTT.